One and the same sample provided the 9 T cell receptor beta chains below, sequenced in a study of blood T cells in healthy people across ages. PCR was performed a second time for about 7 to 11 cycles using a sample-barcoded 5' primer and a J-beta primer mix. TCRdb redid the calling of the 5' RACE reads with MiXCR, one entry per CDR3 protein. The repertoire holds about 580,000 distinct CDR3 sequences, with 40% to 50% as singletons. The sequenced material came from blood. The receptor set was obtained from an older man in good health.

This chain uses TRBV5-1 with TRBJ2-7; unclear D gene. Germline-derived CDR1 and CDR2 are SGHRS and YFSETQ. The CDR3 contains 15 residues. Trimming stripped 0 bases from V and 0 bases from J, with 10 bases between. CDR3 sequence: CASSLEGRSSYEQYF. In DNA form, the CDR3 reads TGCGCCAGCAGCTTGGAGGGCCGTTCCTCCTACGAGCAGTACTTC.

This clonotype has only one observation. This rearrangement joins TRBV6-1 to TRBJ2-3; 7 bases match TRBD2. The CDR3 consists of 15 residues. J lost 1 base, V lost 5 bases, and 6 bases had no gene match. Germline V CDR1 and CDR2: MNHNS, SASEGT. CDR3 DNA sequence: TGTGCCAGCAGTCCCGGCGGGGGAGGCACAGATACGCAGTATTTT. This sequence encodes CASSPGGGGTDTQYF.

In this sample, this clonotype turned up a few times. The CDR3 sequence is CASSQDLRRATNSYNEQFF. CDR3 DNA sequence: TGTGCCAGCAGCCAAGATTTGAGAAGAGCTACCAACTCCTACAATGAGCAGTTCTTC. This chain joins TRBV4-2 and TRBJ2-1; D uncertain. The germline gives CDR1 LGHNA, CDR2 YNFKEQ. The V and J ends lost 0 bases and 0 bases respectively, with 18 bases between them. This CDR3 has 19 amino acids.

The rearrangement uses TRBV20-1 and TRBJ2-3; 9 bases line up with TRBD1. CDR3 length: 14 residues. Germline values: CDR1 DFQATT, CDR2 SNEGSKA (reference sequence). V dropped 3 bases and J dropped 3; count of bases not matched to a gene: 4. The CDR3 sequence is CSARGTGRTDTQYF. The CDR3 nucleotides read TGCAGTGCTAGGGGGACAGGGAGGACAGATACGCAGTATTTT.

The chain links TRBV24-1 to TRBJ2-4; 10 bases fit TRBD2. The end of the DNA is better explained by TRBJ2-7, so the J call may be wrong. This CDR3 region has 16 residues. The germline V gene has CDR1 KGHDR and CDR2 SFDVKD. The DNA for the CDR3 is TGTGCCACCAGTGATTTCGACCTAGCGGGAGCGGTCGAGCAGTACTTC. Amino acid sequence: CATSDFDLAGAVEQYF.

The chain couples TRBV6-1 to TRBJ1-2, with 7 bases aligning to TRBD1. Trimming at V came to 7 bases and at J to 0 bases, leaving 8 bases not matched to a gene. Per germline, CDR1 MNHNS and CDR2 SASEGT. The CDR3 sequence is 15 residues long. The CDR3 nucleotides read TGTGCCAGCAAGACTGGACAGGCGGCTAACTATGGCTACACCTTC. It codes for CASKTGQAANYGYTF.

This clonotype was observed a few times. J is TRBJ1-4 and V is TRBV15; TRBD1 is a possible D gene (5 bases). Germline lookup yields CDR1 LNHNV and CDR2 YYDKDF (reference sequence). The CDR3 length is 14 residues. V was shortened by 0 bases and J by 10 bases, with 12 bases between the two germline ends. The CDR3 loop is CATSREGAGRKLFF. The CDR3 nucleotides read TGTGCCACCAGCAGAGAAGGGGCGGGGAGAAAACTGTTTTTT. Looking up the rest from reference TRBV15 and TRBJ1-4 gives the full variable domain: DAMVIQNPRYQVTQFGKPVTLSCSQTLNHNVMYWYQQKSSQAPKLLFHYYDKDFNNEADTPDNFQSRRPNTSFCFLDIRSPGLGDTAMYLCATSREGAGRKLFFGSGTQLSVL.

This clonotype came up a few times. The chain employs TRBV20-1 and TRBJ2-1; D ambiguous. Germline V lookup: CDR1 DFQATT, CDR2 SNEGSKA (reference sequence). V lost 6 bases and J lost 5, with 8 bases in between. The CDR3 has 11 amino acids. CDR3: CSADKNNEQFF. As DNA, the CDR3 is TGCAGTGCCGACAAGAACAATGAGCAGTTCTTC.

V is TRBV12-3 or TRBV12-4 and J is TRBJ1-2, with 9 bases lining up with TRBD1. The CDR3 extends over 12 amino acids. J gave up 12 bases and V 5 bases, and 7 bases lay outside the gene matches. This CDR3 is CASSPQGQGDTF. CDR3 sequence (DNA): TGTGCCAGCAGTCCCCAGGGACAGGGAGACACCTTC.